These 18 T cell receptor beta chains were sequenced from one sample in a study of technical replicates of blood from a few donors. Measured with immunoSEQ multiplex PCR; TCRdb has only the in-frame clones, and not every one. The table includes about 83,000 clones, around 94% detected once. Sequencing was carried out using T cells isolated from PBMCs. The receptors originated from a human donor in good health.

The rearrangement uses TRBV6-1 and TRBJ1-1; 11 nucleotides align to TRBD1. The germline gives CDR1 MNHNS, CDR2 SASEGT. J was trimmed by 4 bases and V by 2 bases; bases with no gene match: 6. The length of the CDR3 is 16 residues. CDR3 coding DNA: TGTGCCAGCAGTGAACCAGGACAGGGGGCAGGCACTGAAGCTTTCTTT. The encoded protein is CASSEPGQGAGTEAFF.

This clone showed up just once. The chain employs TRBV15 and TRBJ1-2, with 7 bases identical to TRBD1. Germline trimming cut 7 bases from V and 8 bases from J; bases unmatched to any gene: 7. The length of the CDR3 is 12 residues. CDR1 is LNHNV, CDR2 YYDKDF, per germline (reference sequence). CDR3 DNA: TGTGCCACCACCAGGGGGGCGGAGGGCTACACCTTC. This translates into CATTRGAEGYTF. Complete variable domain (other parts from reference TRBV15 and TRBJ1-2): DAMVIQNPRYQVTQFGKPVTLSCSQTLNHNVMYWYQQKSSQAPKLLFHYYDKDFNNEADTPDNFQSRRPNTSFCFLDIRSPGLGDTAMYLCATTRGAEGYTFGSGTRLTVV.

The CDR3 loop reads CASSQDLDSIAKNIQYF. The DNA of the CDR3 is TGCGCCAGCAGCCAAGATCTTGACAGCATAGCCAAAAACATTCAGTACTTC. This chain uses TRBV4-1 with TRBJ2-4; D might be TRBD1 (5 bases). V lost 0 bases and J lost 0, with 12 bases in between. This CDR3 is built from 17 residues. Germline values: CDR1 MGHRA, CDR2 YSYEKL.

The chain uses TRBV2 and TRBJ1-2, with D unresolved. Per germline, CDR1 SNHLY and CDR2 FYNNEI. The CDR3 contains 13 residues. Trimming shortened V by 4 bases and J by 1 base, and 7 bases separated the two germline ends. The CDR3 loop reads CASSVEGNYGYTF. The CDR3 nucleotides are TGTGCCAGCAGTGTGGAGGGTAACTATGGCTACACCTTC. Supplemented by reference TRBV2 and TRBJ1-2, the full variable domain reads EPEVTQTPSHQVTQMGQEVILRCVPISNHLYFYWYRQILGQKVEFLVSFYNNEISEKSEIFDDQFSVERPDGSNFTLKIRSTKLEDSAMYFCASSVEGNYGYTFGSGTRLTVV.

This clone occurred once. The chain has TRBV7-2 and TRBJ2-3, with 12 nucleotides matching TRBD2. After removal of 4 bases from V and 1 base from J, the junction contained 6 bases not matched to a gene. In germline, CDR1 is SGHTA, CDR2 FQGNSA. The CDR3 runs to 17 residues. CDR3 protein: CASSSRTSGDGTDTQYF. The CDR3 region has the DNA TGTGCCAGCAGCTCGCGGACTAGCGGGGATGGCACAGATACGCAGTATTTT.

This chain uses TRBV4-1 with TRBJ1-2; TRBD1 is a possible D gene (6 bases). Germline V lookup: CDR1 MGHRA, CDR2 YSYEKL. There are 15 residues in the CDR3. V was clipped by 6 bases and J by 5 bases, with 19 bases between them. CDR3 DNA: TGCGCCAGCAGGGGGGGCAACGAGCGGGGATATGGCTACACCTTC. It yields the protein CASRGGNERGYGYTF.

V is TRBV2 and J is TRBJ1-2, with a possible D match to TRBD1 (6 bases). The CDR3 loop spans 14 amino acids. Germline V gene lookup returns CDR1 SNHLY and CDR2 FYNNEI. V lost 6 bases and J lost 2, with 13 bases in between. Here the CDR3 DNA reads TGTGCCAGCAGGAACAGGGTGGCGAACTATGGCTACACCTTC. It yields the protein CASRNRVANYGYTF.

The chain links TRBV7-9 to TRBJ2-2; perhaps TRBD1 as D (7 bases). This CDR3 spans 16 amino acids. Per germline, CDR1 SEHNR and CDR2 FQNEAQ (reference sequence). Trimming shortened V by 8 bases and J by 4 bases, and 20 bases separated the two germline ends. In DNA form, the CDR3 reads TGTGCCAGCCGAGAGGAGGAGGGGGCCGGCACCGGGGAGCTGTTTTTT. This translates into CASREEEGAGTGELFF.

V usage is TRBV19 and J usage is TRBJ2-2, with D possibly TRBD2 on 6 matching bases. Germline V gene sequence: CDR1 LNHDA, CDR2 SQIVND (reference sequence). The ends were cut back, 3 bases at V and 7 bases at J, with 12 bases in the middle. The CDR3 is 14 residues long. CDR3 residues: CASSIPRLDGELFF. DNA for the CDR3: TGTGCCAGTAGTATCCCTAGACTAGACGGGGAGCTGTTTTTT.

The genes are TRBV27 and TRBJ2-1; D might be TRBD2 (5 bases). Germline CDR1 and CDR2: MNHEY and SMNVEV (reference sequence). CDR3 length: 14 residues. V was cut by 2 bases and J by 5 bases, with 10 bases left in between. The CDR3 nucleotides read TGTGCCAGCAGTTTACTAGCTCCTAACAATGAGCAGTTCTTC. Protein: CASSLLAPNNEQFF.

The V and J genes are TRBV6-1 and TRBJ1-3, with 7 bases matching TRBD1. CDR3 length equals 16 residues. V was pared by 1 base and J by 1 base, with 4 bases of the junction left unmatched. In germline, CDR1 is MNHNS, CDR2 SASEGT. In nucleotides, the CDR3 is TGTGCCAGCAGTGAAGTCGCCAGGGGGTCTGGAAACACCATATATTTT. Translated, it gives CASSEVARGSGNTIYF.

The rearrangement uses TRBV19 and TRBJ1-5, with D maybe TRBD1 (6 bases). Germline-derived CDR1 and CDR2 are LNHDA and SQIVND (reference sequence). Trimming shortened V by 4 bases and J by 0 bases, and 10 bases separated the two germline ends. The CDR3 runs to 15 residues. The CDR3 region is CASSNRVYSNQPQHF. The CDR3 DNA reads TGTGCCAGTAGTAACAGGGTCTATAGCAATCAGCCCCAGCATTTT.

This clone appeared a single time. This chain links TRBV5-6 with TRBJ1-1; D may be TRBD1 (6 bases). CDR3 size: 15 residues. Trimming left V 4 bases short and J 2 bases short, with 15 bases between. Germline V gene sequence: CDR1 SGHDT, CDR2 YYEEEE. The CDR3 DNA follows: TGTGCCAGCAGCCCGGACAGTACGTTCAACACTGAAGCTTTCTTT. This encodes CASSPDSTFNTEAFF.

As regards this clone: Other DNA sequences from this sample encode an identical CDR3 as well. This chain uses TRBV5-1 with TRBJ2-5, with 10 bases fitting TRBD2. The CDR3 consists of 15 residues. Germline CDR1 and CDR2: SGHRS and YFSETQ. V was clipped by 0 bases and J by 2 bases; unmatched bases: 1. CDR3 amino acids: CASSLVAGGQETQYF. The CDR3, as DNA: TGCGCCAGCAGCTTGGTAGCGGGGGGACAAGAGACCCAGTACTTC.

V gene TRBV5-6 combines with J gene TRBJ2-1; possible D gene TRBD2, 6 bases. The CDR3 loop spans 15 amino acids. Deletions cut 3 bases from V and 1 base from J, with 11 bases between. Germline V lookup: CDR1 SGHDT, CDR2 YYEEEE. CDR3 sequence reads: CASSSSGPSYNEQFF. In DNA, the CDR3 is TGTGCCAGCAGCTCCAGCGGGCCATCCTACAATGAGCAGTTCTTC. Using reference TRBV5-6 and TRBJ2-1 for the parts outside the CDR3, the full variable domain is DAGVTQSPTHLIKTRGQQVTLRCSPKSGHDTVSWYQQALGQGPQFIFQYYEEEERQRGNFPDRFSGHQFPNYSSELNVNALLLGDSALYLCASSSSGPSYNEQFFGPGTRLTVL.

V and J are TRBV7-3 and TRBJ2-1, with 8 bases fitting TRBD1. CDR3 size: 15 residues. The V gene's germline CDR1 is SGHTA and CDR2 FQGTGA. Trimming cost V 2 bases and J 5 bases; bases outside gene matches: 5. The CDR3 spells CASSLLGTGHNEQFF. In DNA, the CDR3 is TGTGCCAGCAGCTTATTAGGGACAGGTCACAATGAGCAGTTCTTC.

This chain connects TRBV5-1 to TRBJ2-7; 12 nucleotides align to TRBD2. The CDR3 is 16 amino acids. The V and J ends lost 4 bases and 5 bases, in that order; junction bases with no gene match: 10. Germline V lookup: CDR1 SGHRS, CDR2 YFSETQ. This chain's CDR3 is CASSLVPSGRGNEQYF. CDR3 DNA sequence: TGCGCCAGCAGCCTCGTCCCTAGCGGGAGGGGCAACGAGCAGTACTTC.

This chain uses TRBV7-9 with TRBJ2-7, with 9 bases fitting TRBD1. The length of the CDR3 is 12 residues. Germline V gives CDR1 SEHNR, CDR2 FQNEAQ (reference sequence). V lost 11 bases and J lost 5; bases outside the gene matches: 7. The chain's CDR3 is CAGGTGTNEQYF. As DNA, the CDR3 is TGTGCCGGCGGGACAGGGACTAACGAGCAGTACTTC. Full variable domain (rest looked up from reference TRBV7-9 and TRBJ2-7): DTGVSQNPRHKITKRGQNVTFRCDPISEHNRLYWYRQTLGQGPEFLTYFQNEAQLEKSRLLSDRFSAERPKGSFSTLEIQRTEQGDSAMYLCAGGTGTNEQYFGPGTRLTVT.